These 8 T cell receptor beta chains were all obtained from the same sample, sequenced in a study of beta chain features in type 1 diabetes (dated by TCRdb to between 2018 and 2020). Here is what the overall study found, with its caveats: In all four CD4+ subsets, TCRB CDR3 length was moderately but significantly shorter in type 1 diabetes patients.

These receptors are not linked to any known antigen. The library was generated by the immunoSEQ multiplex PCR assay. The High Capacity cDNA Reverse Transcription Kit was used to reverse transcribe all of the isolated RNA, meaning that expressed TCRB transcripts were what got sequenced. This immuneACCESS table, as held by TCRdb, lists in-frame sequences with V and J called but not all clones. Of the missing ones, under half trace to an unresolved V gene in checked studies; the others have no known cause. The sample data list a few hundred thousand clones, and 11% to 15% of these were observed just once. The top ten clones comprise about 0.019% of the sample. The material sequenced was naive CD4+ T cells from blood. The cell subset or site label corresponds to: true naive CD4+ T cells. All receptors come from a man aged 25 to 40 with type 1 diabetes.

The chain carries TRBV10-3 and TRBJ1-5, with no clear D. Germline CDR1 ENHRY, CDR2 SYGVKD. There are 12 residues in the CDR3. Between the trimmed V and J ends, which lost 2 bases and 6 bases, there was a span of 5 bases. CDR3 in DNA: TGTGCCATCAGTGAGGGGCGTCAGCCCCAGCATTTT. Encoded protein: CAISEGRQPQHF.

This clone showed up just a few times. This sample also contains other DNA sequences that code for the same CDR3. V usage is TRBV7-2 and J usage is TRBJ1-6, with a weak D call TRBD1 (5 bases). V dropped 1 base and J dropped 6 bases, with 10 bases sitting between them. This CDR3 contains 15 residues. CDR1 is SGHTA, CDR2 FQGNSA, per germline. CDR3: CASSLGAGFNSPLHF. The CDR3 nucleotides read TGTGCCAGCAGCTTAGGGGCAGGGTTTAATTCACCCCTCCACTTT.

The chain carries TRBV5-1 and TRBJ2-5; D uncertain. CDR3 length: 13 residues. CDR1 and CDR2 (germline): SGHRS, YFSETQ. The ends were cut back, 2 bases at V and 3 bases at J, with 8 bases in the middle. The DNA for the CDR3 is TGCGCCAGCAGCTTTCCCCCGGAAGAGACCCAGTACTTC. As protein: CASSFPPEETQYF.

A few counts support this clone. V gene TRBV6-6 combines with J gene TRBJ1-2; 8 nucleotides match TRBD1. V shed 7 bases and J 5 bases; nucleotides not matched to a gene: 12. CDR1 is MNHNY and CDR2 is SVGAGI in the germline V gene (reference sequence). The CDR3 loop spans 15 amino acids. The CDR3 spells CASTLYGTGGYGYTF. The CDR3 DNA is TGTGCCAGCACCCTCTACGGGACAGGAGGTTATGGCTACACCTTC.

The genes are TRBV7-2 and TRBJ2-1, with a weak D call TRBD2 (5 bases). Trimming shortened V by 5 bases and J by 4 bases, and 9 bases separated the two germline ends. The CDR3 sequence is 13 residues long. Germline V gene sequence: CDR1 SGHTA, CDR2 FQGNSA. In DNA, the CDR3 is TGTGCCAGCAGCCCGGGGTCTTACAATGAGCAGTTCTTC. Translated, it gives CASSPGSYNEQFF.

This clone has a handful of counts. J is TRBJ1-4 and V is TRBV30; maybe TRBD1 (6 bases). The germline gives CDR1 GTSNPN, CDR2 SVGIG (reference sequence). The CDR3 loop spans 13 amino acids. Trimming left V 0 bases short and J 7 bases short, with 9 bases between. The DNA for the CDR3 is TGTGCCTGGAGTGTACAGGGAGCTGAAAAACTGTTTTTT. This translates into CAWSVQGAEKLFF.

CDR3 sequence (DNA): TGTGCCAGCAGTTTAGACCCGCTACAGGGGGCGTTGTCCGGAGCTTTCTTT. Translating it yields CASSLDPLQGALSGAFF. The chain joins TRBV27 to TRBJ1-1, with 9 bases fitting TRBD1. With V trimmed by 2 bases and J by 10 bases, 17 bases remained unmatched. Germline CDR1 and CDR2: MNHEY and SMNVEV (reference sequence). The CDR3 sequence is 17 residues long.

The chain employs TRBV11-2 and TRBJ2-1; 8 nucleotides line up with TRBD2. The germline gives CDR1 SGHAT, CDR2 FQNNGV. CDR3 length: 14 residues. V dropped 1 base and J dropped 15; count of bases not matched to a gene: 11. This CDR3 is CASSLALDGTSWFF. As DNA, the CDR3 is TGTGCCAGCAGCTTAGCACTTGATGGGACTAGTTGGTTCTTC. Full variable domain (missing parts from reference TRBV11-2 and TRBJ2-1): EAGVAQSPRYKIIEKRQSVAFWCNPISGHATLYWYQQILGQGPKLLIQFQNNGVVDDSQLPKDRFSAERLKGVDSTLKIQPAKLEDSAVYLCASSLALDGTSWFFGPGTRLTVL.